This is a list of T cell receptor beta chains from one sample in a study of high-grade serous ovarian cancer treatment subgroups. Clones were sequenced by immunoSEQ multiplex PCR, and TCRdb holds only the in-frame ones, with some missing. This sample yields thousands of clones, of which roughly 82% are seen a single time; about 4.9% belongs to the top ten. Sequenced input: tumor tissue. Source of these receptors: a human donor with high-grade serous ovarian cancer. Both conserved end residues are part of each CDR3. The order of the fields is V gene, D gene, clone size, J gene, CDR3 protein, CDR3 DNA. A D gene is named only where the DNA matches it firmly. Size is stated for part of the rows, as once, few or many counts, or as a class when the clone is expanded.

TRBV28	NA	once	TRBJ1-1	CASSTSTENTEAFF	TGTGCCAGCAGTACATCCACAGAGAACACTGAAGCTTTCTTT
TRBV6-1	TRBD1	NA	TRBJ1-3	CATYPVDRGDTIYF	TGTGCCACCTATCCCGTAGACAGGGGAGACACCATATATTTT
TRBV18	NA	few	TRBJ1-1	CASSPLSRQEAFF	TGTGCCAGCTCACCACTTTCCCGTCAGGAAGCTTTCTTT
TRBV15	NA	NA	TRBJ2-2	CATSREQLSNTGELFF	TGTGCCACCAGCAGAGAACAGCTTTCGAACACCGGGGAGCTGTTTTTT
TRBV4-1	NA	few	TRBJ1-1	CASSQDGGRPEAFF	TGCGCCAGCAGCCAAGATGGGGGGAGGCCTGAAGCTTTCTTT
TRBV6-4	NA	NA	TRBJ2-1	CASSDSDGDSNNEQFF	TGTGCCAGCAGTGACTCGGATGGAGACTCCAACAATGAGCAGTTCTTC
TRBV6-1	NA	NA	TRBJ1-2	CASSDQGWFYGYTF	TGTGCCAGCAGTGATCAGGGTTGGTTCTATGGCTACACCTTC
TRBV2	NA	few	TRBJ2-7	CASSGGSLSYEQYF	TGTGCCAGCAGTGGCGGCTCGCTCTCCTACGAGCAGTACTTC
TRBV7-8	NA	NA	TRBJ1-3	CASSLATDSGNTIYF	TGTGCCAGCAGCTTAGCAACAGACTCTGGAAACACCATATATTTT
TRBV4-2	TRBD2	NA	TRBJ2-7	CASSQEGAGTSGSSYEQYF	TGTGCCAGCAGCCAAGAGGGGGCCGGGACTAGCGGTAGCTCCTACGAGCAGTACTTC
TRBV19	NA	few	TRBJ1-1	CASSMGGLLNTEAFF	TGTGCCAGTAGTATGGGGGGACTACTCAACACTGAAGCTTTCTTT
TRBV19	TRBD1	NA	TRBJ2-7	CASSRTGGFDEQYF	TGTGCCAGTAGTCGTACAGGGGGATTCGACGAGCAGTACTTC
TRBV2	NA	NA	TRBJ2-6	CASSGDSGANVLTF	TGTGCCAGCAGTGGTGACTCTGGGGCCAACGTCCTGACTTTC
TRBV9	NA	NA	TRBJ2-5	CASSVAGTETQYF	TGTGCCAGCAGCGTAGCAGGGACGGAGACCCAGTACTTC
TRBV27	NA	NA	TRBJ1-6	CATGLDRPYNSPLHF	TGTGCCACCGGATTAGACAGGCCTTATAATTCACCCCTCCACTTT
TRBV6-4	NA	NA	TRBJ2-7	CASSRRDTTYEQYF	TGTGCCAGCAGTCGACGAGACACCACCTACGAGCAGTACTTC
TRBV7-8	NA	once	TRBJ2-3	CASKRGITDTQYF	TGTGCCAGCAAGAGGGGTATCACAGATACGCAGTATTTT
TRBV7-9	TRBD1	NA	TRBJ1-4	CASSVIAGTGIGKLFF	TGTGCCAGCAGCGTAATAGCCGGGACAGGGATAGGAAAACTGTTTTTT
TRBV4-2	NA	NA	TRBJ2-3	CASSQDNRVGDTQYF	TGTGCCAGCAGCCAAGATAACAGGGTAGGAGATACGCAGTATTTT
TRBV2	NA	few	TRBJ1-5	CASSEVRDSGPVSNQPQHF	TGTGCCAGCAGTGAAGTTAGAGACAGCGGGCCCGTGAGCAATCAGCCCCAGCATTTT
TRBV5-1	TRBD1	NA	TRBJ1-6	CASSPAQGAASPLHF	TGCGCCAGCAGCCCGGCACAGGGGGCAGCTTCACCCCTCCACTTT
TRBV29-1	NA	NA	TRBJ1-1	CSVGTGPTEAFF	TGCAGCGTGGGAACAGGGCCCACTGAAGCTTTCTTT
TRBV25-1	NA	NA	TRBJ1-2	CASSELRGSGYTF	TGTGCCAGCAGTGAATTGCGGGGCAGCGGCTACACCTTC
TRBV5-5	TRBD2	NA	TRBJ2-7	CASGPLAGPGYEQYF	TGTGCCAGCGGCCCTCTAGCGGGACCAGGTTACGAGCAGTACTTC
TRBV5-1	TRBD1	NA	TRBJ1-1	CASSPLQGTNTEAFF	TGCGCCAGCAGCCCCTTACAGGGGACCAACACTGAAGCTTTCTTT
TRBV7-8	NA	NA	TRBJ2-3	CASSSHGGPDTQYF	TGTGCCAGCAGCTCCCATGGAGGGCCCGATACGCAGTATTTT
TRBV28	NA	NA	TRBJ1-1	CASSLPHRANTEAFF	TGTGCCAGCAGTTTGCCTCACAGGGCGAACACTGAAGCTTTCTTT
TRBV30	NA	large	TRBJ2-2	CAGNRGGTGELFF	TGTGCCGGGAACAGGGGAGGCACCGGGGAGCTGTTTTTT
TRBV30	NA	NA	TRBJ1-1	CAWILQGYRNTEAFF	TGTGCCTGGATACTCCAGGGGTACAGGAACACTGAAGCTTTCTTT
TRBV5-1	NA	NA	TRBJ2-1	CASSRDGSYGEQFF	TGCGCCAGCAGCCGGGACGGGTCTTACGGTGAGCAGTTCTTC
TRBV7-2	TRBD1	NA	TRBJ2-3	CASSLEDRGGIDTQYF	TGTGCCAGCAGCTTAGAAGACAGGGGGGGGATCGATACGCAGTATTTT
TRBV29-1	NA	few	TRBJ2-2	CSARVENTGELFF	TGCAGCGCCAGGGTTGAGAACACCGGGGAGCTGTTTTTT
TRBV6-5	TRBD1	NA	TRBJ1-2	CASSYTGGGGYTF	TGTGCCAGCAGTTACACAGGGGGCGGAGGCTACACCTTC
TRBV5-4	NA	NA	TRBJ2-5	CASSFTGEETQYF	TGTGCCAGCAGCTTTACGGGGGAGGAGACCCAGTACTTC
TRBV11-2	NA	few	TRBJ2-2	CASSFISNPTGELFF	TGTGCCAGCAGCTTTATTTCAAACCCCACCGGGGAGCTGTTTTTT
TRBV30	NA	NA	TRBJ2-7	CAWSRQREGEQYF	TGTGCCTGGAGCCGACAGAGAGAAGGCGAGCAGTACTTC
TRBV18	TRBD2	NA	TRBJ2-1	CASSPSAGGAGNEQFF	TGTGCCAGCTCACCATCCGCCGGGGGGGCCGGCAATGAGCAGTTCTTC
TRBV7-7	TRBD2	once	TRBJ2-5	CASSLGRGGRETQYF	TGTGCCAGCAGCTTAGGACGGGGGGGTCGAGAGACCCAGTACTTC
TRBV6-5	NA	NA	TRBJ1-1	CASSLRRGLNTEAFF	TGTGCCAGCAGTTTAAGACGGGGCTTGAACACTGAAGCTTTCTTT
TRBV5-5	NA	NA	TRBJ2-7	CASSLGPRGPYEQYF	TGTGCCAGCAGCTTAGGGCCCAGGGGTCCCTACGAGCAGTACTTC